This T cell receptor beta chain was identified during a study of T cells in Graves' hyperthyroidism and ophthalmopathy (dated by TCRdb to between 2019 and 2020). Context from the whole study: Peripheral blood was collected at initial diagnosis, before any treatment. For training and testing, the 95 to 100 patients in the discovery cohort were randomly divided in a 7:3 ratio. A discovery cohort of about 96 patients, 43 with Graves' ophthalmopathy and 57 with stable Graves' hyperthyroidism, was used to find distinguishing TCR V-J signatures. Following sampling, methimazole starting at 30 mg daily was given to hyperthyroidism patients, and high-dose intravenous methylprednisolone was given to ophthalmopathy patients. TCR Vbeta CDR3 sequencing of 120 to 150 peripheral blood samples (roughly 41 ophthalmopathy, over 70 hyperthyroidism and approximately 17 progressor patients) is reported in the paper. Prospective prediction of ophthalmopathy was tested in an independent validation cohort consisting of 18 hyperthyroidism patients and around 17 patients who later progressed to ophthalmopathy. Thyroid tissue and blood T-cell repertoires from more than five Graves' hyperthyroidism patients were also compared in the study. What the work shows at the level of the full study, not this receptor alone: In cross-validation, a model built on a 13 V-J signature told ophthalmopathy apart from stable hyperthyroidism with 85% to 90% sensitivity and about 81% specificity, and in testing the same model reached 80%/75%. Sample size was not statistically predetermined, and blinding of investigators to group allocation was not performed. Most expanded thyroid clonotypes (frequency above 0.001) were also found in blood, which suggests that blood repertoires may mirror thyroid immune responses. In validation, progression to ophthalmopathy was predicted by the model with approximately 67% sensitivity and just over 72% specificity, a median of approximately 6.5 months before onset.

Hyperthyroidism patients were newly diagnosed, had a disease duration of under 2 months, and were aged 18 to 65 years. Any patient with an uncontrolled infection, another autoimmune disease, pregnancy or lactation was excluded. Diagnoses relied on clinical symptoms, serum thyroxine and TRAb, thyroid ultrasound and orbital computed tomography. Blood from progressor patients was drawn when they were first diagnosed with hyperthyroidism, before any ophthalmopathy symptoms appeared. PBMCs were separated from roughly 10 ml of fresh peripheral blood using Ficoll-Paque density gradient centrifugation. Patients classed as progressors first received a Graves' hyperthyroidism diagnosis and then went on to develop ophthalmopathy during follow-up. Total RNA was extracted using Trizol reagent, and RNA quality was assessed on an Agilent 2100 Bioanalyzer. The TCR beta CDR3 regions were amplified from the RNA transcripts. The TCR CDR3 was subjected to a first round of RT-PCR using the HTBI primer set and the Qiagen OneStep RT-PCR kit. A second multiplex PCR round built the libraries, followed by size selection and purification. The libraries were sequenced on an Illumina HiSeq2000 using paired-end 100 bp reads. For the original study's pipeline: SOAPnuke was used to process the raw data, throwing out any read that contained adapters or uncalled bases, had a mean Phred below 15, or lacked an exact constant-primer or identifier match. High-quality paired reads were merged with COPE v1.2.5, and unique nucleotide sequences were defined as clonotypes. MiTCR v1.1 was used to align the clonotypes against IMGT TRBV, TRBD and TRBJ reference segments. The analysis was restricted to V-J combinations with a frequency above 0.0001, which together covered 99% to 99.2% of the repertoires. A TCS score was defined as the ratio of F50 (clonal expansion) to E x V (chaos), with BLOSUM62-based TCRdist applied between CDR3 peptides within each V-J. Welch's t-statistics and random forest reduced fewer than 550 V-J features to 13, which were used in a naive Bayes classifier (R e1071). TCRdb ran its own pipeline on the public reads, namely fastp trimming at Q25 and MiXCR clone calling, and kept in-frame beta chains. Every CDR3 protein is listed once, alongside the most common genes and DNA of its rows. TCRdb, not the authors, supplied the V and J calls. Counted in this sample were about 360,000 distinct CDR3 sequences; about a sixth of them appeared once. Clones ranked in the top ten supply 28% of the sample.

Per the germline V gene, KGHSH is the CDR1 and LQKENI is the CDR2. The CDR3 goes from the cysteine to the phenylalanine over 14 residues. Left in the record is the CDR3 DNA by itself, 42 bases read in frame from the first base. V sheds 6 bases and J sheds 0 bases, leaving 9 bases between their ends. This clonotype has at least ten counts. Its antigen remains undetermined. No base quality information exists; no much larger clone differs at one position. Sequenced material: blood. The chain uses TRBV18 and TRBJ1-3, and perhaps TRBD1 as D gene, on 6 matching bases. The receptor was derived from a woman in her late teens or twenties with Graves' hyperthyroidism that later progressed to Graves' ophthalmopathy. The CDR3 reads as follows: CASSRQDSGNTIYF. The base sequence is TGTGCCAGCTCGCGACAGGACTCTGGAAACACCATATATTTT.